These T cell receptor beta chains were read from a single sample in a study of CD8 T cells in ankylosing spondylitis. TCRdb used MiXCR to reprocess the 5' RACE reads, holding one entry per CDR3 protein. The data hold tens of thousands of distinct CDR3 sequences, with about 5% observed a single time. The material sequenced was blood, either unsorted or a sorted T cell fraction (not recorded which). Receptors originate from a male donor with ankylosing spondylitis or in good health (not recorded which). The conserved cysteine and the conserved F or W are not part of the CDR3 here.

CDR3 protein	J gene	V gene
ASRSAGLEVGEQF	TRBJ2-1	TRBV2
ASSASGNGELF	TRBJ2-2	TRBV6-4
ASSSKGTYTEAF	TRBJ1-1	TRBV7-2
SASPGASYEQY	TRBJ2-7	TRBV20-1
ASSPTPGQQQETQY	TRBJ2-5	TRBV18
ASSYSATGGSSPLH	TRBJ1-6	TRBV7-8
ACSLTLAGVPDTQY	TRBJ2-3	TRBV18
ASSYPSGGARETQY	TRBJ2-5	TRBV4-2
ASLKTGLFVAF	TRBJ1-1	TRBV5-1
ASGPAGRDTEAF	TRBJ1-1	TRBV25-1
AWSGSRGRVF	TRBJ1-1	TRBV30
SPWEGDEQY	TRBJ2-7	TRBV20-1
ASSLMTTSGGSNEQF	TRBJ2-1	TRBV28